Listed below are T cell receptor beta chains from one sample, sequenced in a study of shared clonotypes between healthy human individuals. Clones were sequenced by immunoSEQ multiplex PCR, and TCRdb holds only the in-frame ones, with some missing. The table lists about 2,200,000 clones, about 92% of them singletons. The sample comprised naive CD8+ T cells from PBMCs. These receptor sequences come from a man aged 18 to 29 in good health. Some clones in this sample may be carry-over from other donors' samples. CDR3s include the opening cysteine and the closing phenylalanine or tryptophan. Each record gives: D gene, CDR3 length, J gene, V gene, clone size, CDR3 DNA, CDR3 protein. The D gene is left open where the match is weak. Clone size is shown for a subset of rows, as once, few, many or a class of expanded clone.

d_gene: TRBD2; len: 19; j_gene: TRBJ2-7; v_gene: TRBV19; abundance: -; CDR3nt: TGTGCCAGTAGTGGAGGGGACGGGGAGGAAGCGGGAGGGACCTACGAGCAGTACTTC; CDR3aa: CASSGGDGEEAGGTYEQYF
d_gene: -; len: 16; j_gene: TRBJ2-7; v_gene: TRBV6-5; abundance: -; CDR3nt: TGTGCCAGCAGTTACGTGTCTCCAGGAGCCCCCTACGAGCAGTACTTC; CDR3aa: CASSYVSPGAPYEQYF
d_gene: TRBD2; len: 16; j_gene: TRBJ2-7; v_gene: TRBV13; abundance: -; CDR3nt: TGTGCCAGCAGCGGGCACGGACTAGCGGAGCCCTACGAGCAGTACTTC; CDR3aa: CASSGHGLAEPYEQYF
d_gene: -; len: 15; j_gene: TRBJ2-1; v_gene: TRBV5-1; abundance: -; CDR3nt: TGCGCCAGCAGCTTGGGGGGCGCCGGGGGCTCGGAGCAGTTCTTC; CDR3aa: CASSLGGAGGSEQFF
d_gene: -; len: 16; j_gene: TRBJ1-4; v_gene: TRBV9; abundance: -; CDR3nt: TGTGCCAGCAGCGCAGCAGGGTGGGGTGTGGATGAAAAACTGTTTTTT; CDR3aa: CASSAAGWGVDEKLFF
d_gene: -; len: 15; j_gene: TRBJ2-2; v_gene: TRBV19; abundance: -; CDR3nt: TGTGCCAGTAGTCCCCAGTCCATATTTACCGGGGAGCTGTTTTTT; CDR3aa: CASSPQSIFTGELFF
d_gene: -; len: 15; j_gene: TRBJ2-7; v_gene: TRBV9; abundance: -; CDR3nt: TGTGCCAGCAGCGCGGGAGGGACAGGGTATGGCGAGCAGTACTTC; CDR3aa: CASSAGGTGYGEQYF
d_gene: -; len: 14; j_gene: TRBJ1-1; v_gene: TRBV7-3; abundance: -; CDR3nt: TGTGCCAGCAGCTTAGTTAATACGCACACTGAAGCTTTCTTT; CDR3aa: CASSLVNTHTEAFF
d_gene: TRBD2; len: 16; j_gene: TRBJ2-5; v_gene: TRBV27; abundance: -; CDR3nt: TGTGCCAGCACTCCGGTTCCGGGAGGGCCACAAGAGACCCAGTACTTC; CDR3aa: CASTPVPGGPQETQYF
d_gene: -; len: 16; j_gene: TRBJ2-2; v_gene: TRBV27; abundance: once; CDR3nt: TGTGCCAGCAGTGCCCCGACCCGAGGAGGAGCCGGGGAGCTGTTTTTT; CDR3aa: CASSAPTRGGAGELFF
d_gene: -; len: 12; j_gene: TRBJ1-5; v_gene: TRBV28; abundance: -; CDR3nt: TGTGCCAGCAGTCACGGTTGGCAGCCCCAGCATTTT; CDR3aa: CASSHGWQPQHF
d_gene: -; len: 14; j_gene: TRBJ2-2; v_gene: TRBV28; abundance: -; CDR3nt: TGTGCCAGCCGGTCCCCCCCGAACACCGGGGAGCTGTTTTTT; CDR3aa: CASRSPPNTGELFF
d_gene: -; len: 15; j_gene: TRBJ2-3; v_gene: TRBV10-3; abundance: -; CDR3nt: TGTGCCATCACTAGAGACAGGTCTAGCACAGATACGCAGTATTTT; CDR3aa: CAITRDRSSTDTQYF
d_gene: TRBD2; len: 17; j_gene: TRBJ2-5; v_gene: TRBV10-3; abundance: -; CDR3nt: TGTGCCATCAGTGAGTCGAGTAGCGGGGGACCCGGGGAGACCCAGTACTTC; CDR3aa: CAISESSSGGPGETQYF
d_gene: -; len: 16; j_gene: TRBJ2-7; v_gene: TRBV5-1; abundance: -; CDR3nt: TGCGCCAGCAGCTTGGTGGCCGGGACCAGCTCCTACGAGCAGTACTTC; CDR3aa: CASSLVAGTSSYEQYF
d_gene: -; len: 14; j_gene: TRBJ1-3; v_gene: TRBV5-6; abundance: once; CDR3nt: TGTGCCAGCAGCTTAAGTTACTCTGGAAACACCATATATTTT; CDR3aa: CASSLSYSGNTIYF
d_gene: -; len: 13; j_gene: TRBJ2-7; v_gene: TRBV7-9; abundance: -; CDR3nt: TGTGCCAGCAGCTCCAGTTTTGTGGGCGAGCAGTACTTC; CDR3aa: CASSSSFVGEQYF
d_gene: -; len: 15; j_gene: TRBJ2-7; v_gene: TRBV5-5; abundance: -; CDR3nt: TGTGCCAGCAGCTCGACAGGTGGGGGTACCTACGAGCAGTACTTC; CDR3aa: CASSSTGGGTYEQYF
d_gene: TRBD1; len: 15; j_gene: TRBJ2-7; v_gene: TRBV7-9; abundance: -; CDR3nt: TGTGCCAGCAGCGCCAGGGACAGGTTCTCCTACGAGCAGTACTTC; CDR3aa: CASSARDRFSYEQYF
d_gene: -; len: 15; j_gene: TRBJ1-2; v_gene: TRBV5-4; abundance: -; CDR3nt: TGTGCCAGCAGCGAGACAGGTTTCTCCCCCGGGGGCTACACCTTC; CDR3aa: CASSETGFSPGGYTF
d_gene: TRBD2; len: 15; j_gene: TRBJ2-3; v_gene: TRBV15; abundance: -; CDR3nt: TGTGCCACTTCCTGGGCAGCGGGAGCGTTAGATACGCAGTATTTT; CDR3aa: CATSWAAGALDTQYF
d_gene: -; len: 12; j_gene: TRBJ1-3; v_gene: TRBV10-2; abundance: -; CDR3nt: TGCGCCGGCAGGGACGTCTCGAACACCATATATTTT; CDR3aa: CAGRDVSNTIYF
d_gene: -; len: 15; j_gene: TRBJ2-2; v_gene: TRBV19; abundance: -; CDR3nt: TGTGCCAGCAGCTTCGAGAGGGGGAACACCGGGGAGCTGTTTTTT; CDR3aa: CASSFERGNTGELFF
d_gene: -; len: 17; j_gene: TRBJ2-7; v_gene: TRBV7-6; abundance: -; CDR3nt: TGTGCCAGCAGCTTAGCGATGGGCCCGGGGGCAGGTGGCGAGCAGTACTTC; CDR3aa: CASSLAMGPGAGGEQYF
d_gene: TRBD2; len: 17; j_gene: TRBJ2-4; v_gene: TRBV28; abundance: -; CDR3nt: TGTGCCACCCGAAGCCGGGAGGGCCTAATAGCCAAAAACATTCAGTACTTC; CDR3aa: CATRSREGLIAKNIQYF
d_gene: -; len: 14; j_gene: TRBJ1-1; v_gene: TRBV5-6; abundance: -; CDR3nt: TGTGCCAGCAGCTTGGATCCTGTGAACACTGAAGCTTTCTTT; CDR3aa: CASSLDPVNTEAFF
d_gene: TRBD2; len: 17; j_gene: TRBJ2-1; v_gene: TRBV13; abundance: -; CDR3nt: TGTGCCAGCACGGAGGGGCTAGCGGGCGCCCTTTACAATGAGCAGTTCTTC; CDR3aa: CASTEGLAGALYNEQFF
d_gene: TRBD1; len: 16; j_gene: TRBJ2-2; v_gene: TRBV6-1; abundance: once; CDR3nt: TGTGCCAGCAGTGAACCCCCACAGGGGTTGTACGGGGAGCTGTTTTTT; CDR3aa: CASSEPPQGLYGELFF
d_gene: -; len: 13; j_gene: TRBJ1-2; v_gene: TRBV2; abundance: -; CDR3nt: TGTGCCAGCAGTGGGACAGAAAACTATGGCTACACCTTC; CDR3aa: CASSGTENYGYTF
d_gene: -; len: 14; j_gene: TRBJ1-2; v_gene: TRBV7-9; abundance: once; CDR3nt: TGTGCCAGCAGCTTTCCTACAGGGAAGGGTGGCTACACCTTC; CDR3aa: CASSFPTGKGGYTF
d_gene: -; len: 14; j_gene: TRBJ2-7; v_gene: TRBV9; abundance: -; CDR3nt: TGTGCCAGCAGCGTAGGGGTAGGTTCCTACGAGCAGTACTTC; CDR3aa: CASSVGVGSYEQYF
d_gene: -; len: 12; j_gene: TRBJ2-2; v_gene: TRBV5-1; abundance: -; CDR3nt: TGCGCCAGCAGGGGTGGCACCGGGGAGCTGTTTTTT; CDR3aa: CASRGGTGELFF
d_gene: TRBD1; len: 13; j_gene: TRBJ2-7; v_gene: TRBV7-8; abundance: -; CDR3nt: TGTGCCAGCAGCCCAGGGACAGTTTACGAGCAGTACTTC; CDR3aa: CASSPGTVYEQYF
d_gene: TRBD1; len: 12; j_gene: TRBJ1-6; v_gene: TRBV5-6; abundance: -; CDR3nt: TGTGCCAGCAGCTCGGACAGGGCGACCCTCCACTTT; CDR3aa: CASSSDRATLHF
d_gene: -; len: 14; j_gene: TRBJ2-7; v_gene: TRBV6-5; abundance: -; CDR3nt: TGTGCCAGCAGTTACGGGTCAGGGTTCGGCGAGCAGTACTTC; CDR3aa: CASSYGSGFGEQYF
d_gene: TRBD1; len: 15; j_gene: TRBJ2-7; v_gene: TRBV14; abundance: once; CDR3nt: TGTGCCAGCAGTTTAGGGACAGGGGGCTTCTACGAGCAGTACTTC; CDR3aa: CASSLGTGGFYEQYF
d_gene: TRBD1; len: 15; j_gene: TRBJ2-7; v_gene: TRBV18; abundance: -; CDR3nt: TGTGCCAGCTCACCCGGGACAGGGCTACGGTACGAGCAGTACTTC; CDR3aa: CASSPGTGLRYEQYF
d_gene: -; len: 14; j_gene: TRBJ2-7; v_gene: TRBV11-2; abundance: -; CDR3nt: TGTGCCAGCAGCTTAGGAGGACTCCTTTACGAGCAGTACTTC; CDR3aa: CASSLGGLLYEQYF